Below are 31 T cell receptor beta chains sequenced from a single sample in a study of CD8 T cells in Susac syndrome. RNA in amounts of roughly 0.45 to 1 ug was reverse transcribed with random hexamers. Using its own MiXCR run on the immunoSEQ multiplex PCR reads, TCRdb lists one record per CDR3 protein. This table holds 190,000 or so distinct CDR3 sequences, more than 85% found once. Material for sequencing was CD4+ T cells from PBMCs. These TCRs come from a human donor with multiple sclerosis.

The chain uses TRBV19 and TRBJ1-5; D not resolved. Trimming took off 5 bases at V and 4 bases at J, with 9 bases between the two ends. Germline-derived CDR1 and CDR2 are LNHDA and SQIVND (reference sequence). The CDR3 loop spans 13 amino acids. Written as DNA, the CDR3 is TGTGCCAGTAGTCCCCAAAGGAATCAGCCCCAGCATTTT. Its protein is CASSPQRNQPQHF.

CDR3 bases: TGCAGCGTTGAATCCCCGAGGGACAGGGGGGGGGATGGCTACACCTTC. Translated: CSVESPRDRGGDGYTF. The genes are TRBV29-1 and TRBJ1-2, with 11 bases lining up with TRBD1. Germline assignment: CDR1 SQVTM and CDR2 ANQGSEA. There are 16 residues in the CDR3. V lost 2 bases to trimming and J lost 6 bases; unmatched junction nucleotides: 11.

The genes are TRBV29-1 and TRBJ2-5, with D unresolved. Trimming took off 4 bases at V and 4 bases at J, with 13 bases between the two ends. CDR3 size: 13 residues. Germline loops: CDR1 SQVTM, CDR2 ANQGSEA. The DNA for the CDR3 is TGCAGCGTTGCAGTAGGCAAGGGAGAGACCCAGTACTTC. This translates into CSVAVGKGETQYF. The full variable domain, in which reference TRBV29-1 and TRBJ2-5 provide the parts outside the CDR3, is SAVISQKPSRDICQRGTSLTIQCQVDSQVTMMFWYRQQPGQSLTLIATANQGSEATYESGFVIDKFPISRPNLTFSTLTVSNMSPEDSSIYLCSVAVGKGETQYFGPGTRLLVL.

The rearrangement uses TRBV11-2 and TRBJ2-1; no clear D gene. The V end lost 4 bases, the J end lost 12 bases, and 16 bases lay between the germline ends. This CDR3 comprises 13 residues. Germline-derived CDR1 and CDR2 are SGHAT and FQNNGV. CDR3 sequence: CASSSLRPTGQFF. CDR3 in DNA: TGTGCCAGCAGCTCTTTAAGGCCGACGGGGCAGTTCTTC.

The rearrangement links TRBV2 to TRBJ2-1, with D possibly being TRBD2 (5 bases). Trimming took off 2 bases at V and 0 bases at J, with 17 bases between the two ends. The CDR3 spans 18 residues. Germline CDR1 is SNHLY and CDR2 is FYNNEI. As DNA, the CDR3 is TGTGCCAGCAGTGAATTAGAGGGTCGAGTGGGCTCCTACAATGAGCAGTTCTTC. Protein: CASSELEGRVGSYNEQFF.

The V gene is TRBV12-3 or TRBV12-4, the J gene TRBJ1-2; D perhaps matches TRBD1 (6 bases). Trimming cost V 2 bases and J 4 bases, with 11 bases left between them. The CDR3 runs to 14 residues. CDR3 residues: CASSLHREGYGYTF. The DNA for the CDR3 is TGTGCCAGCAGTTTACACAGGGAAGGCTATGGCTACACCTTC.

J is TRBJ2-3 and V is TRBV15; D is ambiguous. The CDR3 totals 11 residues. V lost 5 bases to trimming and J lost 2 bases, with 2 bases between them. Germline lookup yields CDR1 LNHNV and CDR2 YYDKDF (reference sequence). This CDR3 reads CATSFTDTQYF. CDR3 DNA: TGTGCCACCAGCTTCACAGATACGCAGTATTTT.

V is TRBV7-2 and J is TRBJ1-6, with no clear D. Germline values: CDR1 SGHTA, CDR2 FQGNSA. This CDR3 comprises 11 residues. Trimming took off 5 bases at V and 13 bases at J, with 9 bases between the two ends. The CDR3 DNA follows: TGTGCCAGCAGCCTAGATAACCCCCTCCACTTT. Translating gives CASSLDNPLHF.

V is TRBV3-1 and J is TRBJ2-7; 11 positions match TRBD2. The germline V gene encodes CDR1 LGHDT and CDR2 YNNKEL (reference sequence). Losses at the gene ends were 6 bases for V and 3 bases for J; bases not matched to a gene: 4. The CDR3 runs 14 residues. CDR3: CASRPTSGDYEQYF. For the CDR3, the DNA is TGTGCCAGCAGGCCGACTAGCGGGGACTACGAGCAGTACTTC.

This sequence joins TRBV3-1 and TRBJ2-7; 10 bases match TRBD1. This CDR3 region has 14 residues. Germline trimming cut 4 bases from V and 6 bases from J; bases unmatched to any gene: 6. Germline assignment: CDR1 LGHDT and CDR2 YNNKEL (reference sequence). The CDR3 region is CASSPGTGDREQYF. In DNA form, the CDR3 reads TGTGCCAGCAGCCCCGGGACAGGGGACCGCGAGCAGTACTTC.

V gene TRBV20-1 combines with J gene TRBJ2-3; 7 nucleotides agree with TRBD1. CDR1 DFQATT and CDR2 SNEGSKA come from the germline V gene (reference sequence). CDR3 length: 15 residues. Trimming at V came to 6 bases and at J to 3 bases, leaving 12 bases not matched to a gene. For the CDR3, the DNA is TGCAGTGCATGGGGTCCCGGGACAGTAACAGATACGCAGTATTTT. Translating gives CSAWGPGTVTDTQYF.

In this sample, this clonotype turned up once. V and J are TRBV13 and TRBJ1-5, with TRBD1 as a possible D gene (5 bases). V lost 5 bases, J lost 0 bases, and 20 bases lay in between. The CDR3 has 18 amino acids. The V gene's germline CDR1 is PRHDT and CDR2 FYEKMQ (reference sequence). Here the CDR3 reads CASSPPVGVLYSNQPQHF. The CDR3 DNA follows: TGTGCCAGCAGCCCGCCGGTGGGGGTCCTCTATAGCAATCAGCCCCAGCATTTT. The full variable domain, rest sourced from reference TRBV13 and TRBJ1-5, is AAGVIQSPRHLIKEKRETATLKCYPIPRHDTVYWYQQGPGQDPQFLISFYEKMQSDKGSIPDRFSAQQFSDYHSELNMSSLELGDSALYFCASSPPVGVLYSNQPQHFGDGTRLSIL.

The chain links TRBV20-1 to TRBJ2-5; the D is unclear. The CDR3 contains 13 residues. CDR1 is DFQATT, CDR2 SNEGSKA, per germline (reference sequence). V lost 5 bases to trimming and J lost 5 bases, with 15 bases between them. CDR3 sequence: CSAGEPGWETQYF. Written as DNA, the CDR3 is TGCAGTGCTGGCGAGCCCGGATGGGAGACCCAGTACTTC.

The rearrangement uses TRBV6-6 and TRBJ2-7; TRBD1 agrees at 10 bases. CDR1 is MNHNY, CDR2 SVGAGI, per germline (reference sequence). Trimming took 4 bases from V and 3 from J; bases not matched to a gene: 6. The CDR3 consists of 15 residues. CDR3 DNA: TGTGCCAGCAGTTTCCGGGACAGGGGTCTCTACGAGCAGTACTTC. Protein: CASSFRDRGLYEQYF.

The chain joins TRBV3-1 to TRBJ1-1; 10 bases line up with TRBD1. CDR1 and CDR2 (germline): LGHDT, YNNKEL (reference sequence). This CDR3 region has 15 residues. The J segment lost 0 bases and the V segment lost 5 bases, leaving 3 bases of the junction unmatched. The chain's CDR3 is CASSGTGAMNTEAFF. DNA for the CDR3: TGTGCCAGCAGCGGGACAGGGGCGATGAACACTGAAGCTTTCTTT.

The V gene is TRBV20-1, the J gene TRBJ2-2; 7 bases line up with TRBD1. The germline gives CDR1 DFQATT, CDR2 SNEGSKA (reference sequence). The junction had 8 bases not matched to a gene; V was cut back by 6 bases and J by 4 bases. The CDR3 is 14 amino acids. CDR3 bases: TGCAGTGCAAGACAGGGAATTGGCACCGGGGAGCTGTTTTTT. As protein: CSARQGIGTGELFF.

The chain links TRBV5-1 to TRBJ2-1; TRBD2 matches 9 bases. The germline CDR1 and CDR2 sequences are SGHRS and YFSETQ. Germline trimming cut 0 bases from V and 2 bases from J; bases unmatched to any gene: 6. The CDR3 is 17 amino acids. CDR3 in DNA: TGCGCCAGCAGCTTGGGTATGGCTAGCGGGACCTACAATGAGCAGTTCTTC. It encodes CASSLGMASGTYNEQFF.

The rearrangement links TRBV12-3 or TRBV12-4 to TRBJ1-2; D call uncertain. Trimming removed 7 bases at V and 4 bases at J, with 16 bases between. CDR3 length: 14 amino acids. This chain's CDR3 is CASILMWSSYGYTF. The CDR3 DNA sequence: TGTGCCAGCATCCTCATGTGGAGCAGCTATGGCTACACCTTC.

This clonotype has a single count. The chain has TRBV3-1 and TRBJ1-4; D not resolved. The CDR3 contains 13 residues. Germline V gene lookup returns CDR1 LGHDT and CDR2 YNNKEL (reference sequence). V was trimmed by 2 bases and J by 6 bases, leaving 7 bases between them. The CDR3 DNA reads as TGTGCCAGCAGCCAATTGGGTGATGAAAAACTGTTTTTT. Its translation: CASSQLGDEKLFF.

The chain carries TRBV2 and TRBJ2-1; D uncertain. From germline, CDR1 is SNHLY and CDR2 FYNNEI. The V and J ends lost 3 bases and 8 bases respectively, with 11 bases between them. The CDR3 length is 13 residues. CDR3 region: CASSDNSAHEQFF. CDR3 bases: TGTGCCAGCAGTGACAATTCAGCCCATGAGCAGTTCTTC.

This chain joins TRBV4-2 and TRBJ2-3; 13 bases agree with TRBD2. The CDR3 consists of 20 residues. The J segment lost 8 bases and the V segment lost 0 bases, leaving 17 bases of the junction unmatched. Per the germline V gene, CDR1 is LGHNA and CDR2 is YNFKEQ. In DNA, the CDR3 is TGTGCCAGCAGCCAAGAGTCAATCCAGGGGACTAGCGGGGCTACCGTTACGCAGTATTTT. Encoded protein: CASSQESIQGTSGATVTQYF.

Remarks on this clonotype: No conserved phenylalanine or tryptophan is present at the end of the CDR3, so a read error is the likely explanation. This sequence joins TRBV5-1 and TRBJ2-7; possible D gene TRBD1, 6 bases. V lost 1 base to trimming and J lost 3 bases, with 14 bases between them. Germline V gives CDR1 SGHRS, CDR2 YFSETQ. This CDR3 contains 15 residues. The CDR3 DNA sequence: TGCGCCAGCAGCTTGAACGCAGGGGTTGGCTACGAGCAGTACTTG. This sequence encodes CASSLNAGVGYEQYL.

This chain uses TRBV24-1 with TRBJ2-3; no reliable D call. Trimming shortened V by 3 bases and J by 6 bases, and 9 bases separated the two germline ends. The germline V gene has CDR1 KGHDR and CDR2 SFDVKD. The CDR3 extends over 13 amino acids. The CDR3 region has the DNA TGTGCCACCAGTGATATCGGACGGGATACGCAGTATTTT. Its translation is CATSDIGRDTQYF.

CDR3 in amino acids: CASSLVGDPVEAFF. In DNA, the CDR3 is TGTGCCAGCAGCTTGGTCGGGGACCCAGTTGAAGCTTTCTTT. The gene calls are TRBV5-4 and TRBJ1-1; possibly TRBD1 for D (5 bases). Per the germline V gene, CDR1 is SGHNT and CDR2 is YYREEE (reference sequence). V dropped 0 bases and J dropped 7 bases, with 13 bases sitting between them. This CDR3 contains 14 residues.

V and J are TRBV7-9 and TRBJ2-7; no clear D gene. Looked up from germline, CDR1 is SEHNR and CDR2 is FQNEAQ (reference sequence). This CDR3 spans 13 amino acids. Deletions cut 3 bases from V and 0 bases from J, with 6 bases between. DNA for the CDR3: TGTGCCAGCAGCTTGATCCCCTCCTACGAGCAGTACGTC. Amino acid sequence: CASSLIPSYEQYV.

V and J are TRBV30 and TRBJ2-5; 8 positions agree with TRBD2. V lost 8 bases to trimming and J lost 5 bases; unmatched junction nucleotides: 13. The germline gives CDR1 GTSNPN, CDR2 SVGIG (reference sequence). This CDR3 has 14 amino acids. The CDR3 sequence is CARSAGGWQETQYF. In DNA, the CDR3 is TGTGCCCGAAGTGCGGGGGGCTGGCAGGAGACCCAGTACTTC.

CDR3 protein: CSAAPGQNTEAFF. CDR3 nucleotide sequence: TGCAGTGCGGCTCCGGGACAGAACACTGAAGCTTTCTTT. The rearrangement joins TRBV20-1 to TRBJ1-1; possible D gene TRBD1, 6 bases. The V and J ends lost 6 bases and 1 base respectively, with 12 bases between them. The CDR3 consists of 13 residues. Germline V lookup: CDR1 DFQATT, CDR2 SNEGSKA (reference sequence).

The count of this clonotype is one. The chain recombines TRBV3-1 with TRBJ2-7, with TRBD2 as a possible D gene (6 bases). CDR1 is LGHDT and CDR2 is YNNKEL in the germline V gene (reference sequence). The V gene lost 2 bases and the J gene lost 7 bases, with 18 bases spanning the gap. The CDR3 spans 15 residues. The CDR3 is CASSQSDREHGEQYF. DNA for the CDR3: TGTGCCAGCAGCCAAAGCGATCGGGAGCACGGGGAGCAGTACTTC.

The genes are TRBV15 and TRBJ2-1; no definite D call. V was trimmed by 3 bases and J by 4 bases, leaving 1 base between them. Germline V gene data show CDR1 as LNHNV and CDR2 as YYDKDF (reference sequence). There are 11 residues in the CDR3. The CDR3 sequence is CATSSYNEQFF. In DNA form, the CDR3 reads TGTGCCACCAGCAGTTACAATGAGCAGTTCTTC.

J is TRBJ1-1 and V is TRBV2; D is undetermined. V lost 4 bases, J lost 3 bases, and 3 bases lay in between. The V gene's germline CDR1 is SNHLY and CDR2 FYNNEI. The CDR3 is made up of 11 amino acids. The CDR3 loop reads CASSAYTEAFF. CDR3 nucleotide sequence: TGTGCCAGCAGTGCGTACACTGAAGCTTTCTTT.

The chain links TRBV20-1 to TRBJ1-1, with 7 bases that match TRBD1. This CDR3 region has 13 residues. Germline V gives CDR1 DFQATT, CDR2 SNEGSKA (reference sequence). V dropped 2 bases and J dropped 6; count of bases not matched to a gene: 6. The CDR3 DNA reads as TGCAGTGCTAGACCCCTTGACAGGGCTGAAGCTTTCTTT. This codes for CSARPLDRAEAFF.